Given below is one T cell receptor (beta chain) in context. This specimen belongs to a study of blood T cell repertoires in COVID-19. Libraries were prepared by immunoSEQ multiplex PCR; TCRdb keeps only in-frame clonotypes and omits some of them. The profile covers about 160,000 clones, with around 80% appearing a single time and more than 3% taken by the ten largest. V shed 1 base and J 8 bases; nucleotides not matched to a gene: 4. The length of the CDR3 is 14 residues. The V gene's germline CDR1 is SGHRS and CDR2 YFSETQ. The specimen sequenced was PBMCs or T cells enriched from blood (not recorded which). The gene calls are TRBV5-1 and TRBJ2-1; 9 bases map to TRBD1. The sequence came from a woman aged 60-75 years who had recovered from COVID-19. CDR3 region: CASSLTGTGHEQFF. In nucleotides, the CDR3 is TGCGCCAGCAGCTTGACCGGGACAGGGCATGAGCAGTTCTTC. Supplemented by reference TRBV5-1 and TRBJ2-1, the full variable domain reads KAGVTQTPRYLIKTRGQQVTLSCSPISGHRSVSWYQQTPGQGLQFLFEYFSETQRNKGNFPGRFSGRQFSNSRSEMNVSTLELGDSALYLCASSLTGTGHEQFFGPGTRLTVL.